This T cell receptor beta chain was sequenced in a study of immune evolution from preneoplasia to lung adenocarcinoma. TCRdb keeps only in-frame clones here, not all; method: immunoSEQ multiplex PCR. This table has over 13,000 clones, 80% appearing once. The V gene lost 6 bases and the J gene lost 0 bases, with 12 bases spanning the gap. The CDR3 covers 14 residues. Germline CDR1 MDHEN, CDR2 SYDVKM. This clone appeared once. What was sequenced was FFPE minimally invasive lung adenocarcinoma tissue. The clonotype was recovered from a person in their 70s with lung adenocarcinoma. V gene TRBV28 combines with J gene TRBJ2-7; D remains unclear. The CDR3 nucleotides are TGTGCCAGCAGAACCTCGCACAGCTCCTACGAGCAGTACTTC. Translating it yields CASRTSHSSYEQYF.